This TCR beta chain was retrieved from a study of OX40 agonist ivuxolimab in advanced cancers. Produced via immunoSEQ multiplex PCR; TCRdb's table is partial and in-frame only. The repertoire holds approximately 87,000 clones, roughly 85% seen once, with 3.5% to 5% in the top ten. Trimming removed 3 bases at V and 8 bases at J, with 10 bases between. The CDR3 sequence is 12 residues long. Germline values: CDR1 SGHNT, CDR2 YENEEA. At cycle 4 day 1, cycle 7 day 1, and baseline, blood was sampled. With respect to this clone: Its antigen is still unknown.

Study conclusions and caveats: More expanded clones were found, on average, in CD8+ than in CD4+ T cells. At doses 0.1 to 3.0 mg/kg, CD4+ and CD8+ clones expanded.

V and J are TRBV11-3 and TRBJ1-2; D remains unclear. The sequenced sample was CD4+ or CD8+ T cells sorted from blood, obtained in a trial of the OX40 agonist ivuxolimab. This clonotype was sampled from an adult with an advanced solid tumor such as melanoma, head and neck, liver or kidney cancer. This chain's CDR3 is CASSFSTSGYTF. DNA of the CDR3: TGTGCCAGCAGCTTCTCTACCTCGGGCTACACCTTC.